The subject of this entry is one T cell receptor (beta chain). What it binds is unknown. The data stem from a study of cytomegalovirus exposure and HLA in healthy donors. Study background: Ancestry clustering placed 70% to 90% of roughly 410 genotyped donors in the Caucasian-associated cluster. Notes on the study in general: Cytomegalovirus status, reportedly, was diagnosed with high specificity and sensitivity by the classifier.

13 Jbeta primers and 60 Vbeta primers were used for the PCR. In the authors' methods: Around 10 million of the 80 million or so unique TCR beta chains counted in a later analysis were shared. Assay: immunoSEQ multiplex PCR; the TCRdb copy retains only in-frame clones and omits some. The V and J calls and clone size are taken from that table; D and trimming were inferred from the DNA. The sample carries roughly 180,000 clones, about 84% recorded once. The CDR3 runs 13 residues. From germline, CDR1 is SQVTM and CDR2 ANQGSEA. Losses at the gene ends were 7 bases for V and 7 bases for J; bases not matched to a gene: 7.

This TCR derives from a man younger than 35 in good health and CMV-seronegative. Sequencing was carried out using PBMCs. The V gene is TRBV29-1, the J gene TRBJ2-7, with 13 bases that match TRBD2. The CDR3 loop is CSAGLAGVREQYF. The CDR3 nucleotides read TGCAGCGCTGGACTAGCGGGAGTGCGGGAGCAGTACTTC.